This entry is about one TCR beta chain. Its antigen is not identified. The sample comes from a study of cytomegalovirus exposure and HLA in healthy donors. Findings of the study overall: A later analysis associated 15,000 or so TCR beta sequences with HLA alleles at a 0.05 false discovery rate. Among TCR sequences, most were rare, though some public TCRs appeared in many donors. As a later analysis revealed, most CMV-associated TCR beta chains appeared HLA-restricted. In a later analysis, a missense DCLRE1C variant was linked to TCR beta V- and J-gene trimming.

The PCR employed 60 Vbeta primers together with 13 Jbeta primers. Sequencing was performed with immunoSEQ multiplex PCR; in TCRdb, only in-frame clones are kept and a portion is missing. Of roughly 120,000 clones detected, 81% appear once; the ten largest clones hold roughly 3.9%. Between the trimmed V and J ends, which lost 8 bases and 2 bases, there was a span of 16 bases. There are 15 residues in the CDR3. Germline CDR1 reads MNHEY; CDR2 reads SVGAGI. The source is a woman aged 30 to 39 in good health and CMV-seronegative. Sample: PBMCs. The chain is built from TRBV6-5 and TRBJ1-3; no firm D call. CDR3 in amino acids: CASALGSGPGNTIYF. The CDR3 DNA sequence: TGTGCCAGCGCCCTGGGCAGTGGGCCTGGAAACACCATATATTTT.